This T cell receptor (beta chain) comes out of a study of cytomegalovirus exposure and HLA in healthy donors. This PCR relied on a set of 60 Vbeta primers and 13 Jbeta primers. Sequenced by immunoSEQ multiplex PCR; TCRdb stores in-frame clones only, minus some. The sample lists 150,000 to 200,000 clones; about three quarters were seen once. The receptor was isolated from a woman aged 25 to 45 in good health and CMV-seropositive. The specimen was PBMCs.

The CDR3 DNA sequence: TGTGCCAGCAGCCCAGCTGGGGAGGGACTCTACACCTTC. Its translation is CASSPAGEGLYTF. The rearrangement joins TRBV11-2 to TRBJ1-2; weak D call: TRBD1 (5 bases). The germline V and J ends were trimmed by 5 bases and 10 bases, with 17 bases remaining between them. CDR1 and CDR2 from the germline V gene are SGHAT and FQNNGV. The CDR3 has 13 amino acids.